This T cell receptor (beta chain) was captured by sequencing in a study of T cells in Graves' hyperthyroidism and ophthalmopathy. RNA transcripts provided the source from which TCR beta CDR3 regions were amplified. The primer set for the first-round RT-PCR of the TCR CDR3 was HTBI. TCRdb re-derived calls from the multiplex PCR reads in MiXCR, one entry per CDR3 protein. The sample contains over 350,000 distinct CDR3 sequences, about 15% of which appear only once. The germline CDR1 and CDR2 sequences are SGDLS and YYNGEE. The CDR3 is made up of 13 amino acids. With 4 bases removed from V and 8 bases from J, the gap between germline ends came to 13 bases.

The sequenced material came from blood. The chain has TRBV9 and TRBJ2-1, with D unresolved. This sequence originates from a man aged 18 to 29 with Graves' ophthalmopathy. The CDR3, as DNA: TGTGCCAGCAGCCCCCGGGCTGCGGATGAGCAGTTCTTC. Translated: CASSPRAADEQFF.